Sequencing of this T cell receptor beta chain was carried out in a study of T cell repertoires in cytomegalovirus infection. There are a few counts of this clonotype. What it recognizes is unknown. Trimming removed 5 bases from V and 2 bases from J, with 9 bases in between. The CDR3 is 13 residues long. The germline gives CDR1 SEHNR, CDR2 FQNEAQ (reference sequence). Whole-study findings and limits: Within the response measured ex vivo, HLA-C-restricted CMV-specific TCR beta clonotypes were dominant.

In TCRdb, the reads were re-called with MiXCR into one record per CDR3 protein. Of about 180,000 distinct CDR3 sequences listed, roughly an eighth are singletons. J is TRBJ2-5 and V is TRBV7-9; D is unclear. The TCR comes from a human donor in good health (CMV status not recorded). Some clones in this sample may be carry-over from other donors' samples. The sequenced material came from PBMCs. The CDR3 nucleotides read TGTGCCAGCAGCCCCCCGTTGCAAGAGACCCAGTACTTC. This codes for CASSPPLQETQYF.